The 2 T cell receptor beta chains listed next were all sequenced from one sample in a study of cytomegalovirus exposure and HLA in healthy donors. Primers for the PCR totalled 60 Vbeta and 13 Jbeta. The repertoire was sequenced with immunoSEQ multiplex PCR; TCRdb's copy has only in-frame clones and lacks some. Of 120,000 to 150,000 clones in the sample, around three quarters were seen once. Material for sequencing was PBMCs. These receptors were obtained from a woman in her thirties or forties in good health and CMV-seropositive.

This clone was counted a single time. Other DNA sequences in the sample encode the same CDR3. The V call is TRBV18, the J call TRBJ1-5, with a weak D call TRBD1 (6 bases). Germline CDR1 KGHSH, CDR2 LQKENI. V gave up 3 bases and J gave up 6 bases, with 12 bases separating them. CDR3 size: 14 residues. CDR3 bases: TGTGCCAGCTCACCTGGAGGGGGGGGTCAGCCCCAGCATTTT. It codes for CASSPGGGGQPQHF.

This clone was observed a few times. The sample has other DNA sequences that encode this CDR3 too. This chain uses TRBV2 with TRBJ2-5; TRBD1 matches at 7 bases. Germline loops: CDR1 SNHLY, CDR2 FYNNEI. V was clipped by 6 bases and J by 1 base; unmatched bases: 2. This CDR3 region has 13 residues. The CDR3 region is CASSRDSQETQYF. As DNA, the CDR3 is TGTGCCAGCAGCCGGGACAGCCAAGAGACCCAGTACTTC. Complete variable domain (other parts from reference TRBV2 and TRBJ2-5): EPEVTQTPSHQVTQMGQEVILRCVPISNHLYFYWYRQILGQKVEFLVSFYNNEISEKSEIFDDQFSVERPDGSNFTLKIRSTKLEDSAMYFCASSRDSQETQYFGPGTRLLVL.